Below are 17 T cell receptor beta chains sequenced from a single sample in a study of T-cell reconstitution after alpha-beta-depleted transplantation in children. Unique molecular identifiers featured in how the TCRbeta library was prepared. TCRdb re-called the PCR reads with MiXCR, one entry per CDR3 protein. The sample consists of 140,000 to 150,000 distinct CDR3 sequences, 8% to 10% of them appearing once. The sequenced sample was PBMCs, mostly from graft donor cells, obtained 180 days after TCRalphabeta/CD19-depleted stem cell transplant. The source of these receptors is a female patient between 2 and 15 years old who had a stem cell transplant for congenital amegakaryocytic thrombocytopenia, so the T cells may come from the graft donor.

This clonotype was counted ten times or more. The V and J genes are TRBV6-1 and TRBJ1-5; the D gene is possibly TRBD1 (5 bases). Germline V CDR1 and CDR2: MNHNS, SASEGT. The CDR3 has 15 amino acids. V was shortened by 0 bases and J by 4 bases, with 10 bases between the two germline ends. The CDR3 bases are TGTGCCAGCAGTGAAGCGGTTGAGGGGAATCAGCCCCAGCATTTT. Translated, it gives CASSEAVEGNQPQHF.

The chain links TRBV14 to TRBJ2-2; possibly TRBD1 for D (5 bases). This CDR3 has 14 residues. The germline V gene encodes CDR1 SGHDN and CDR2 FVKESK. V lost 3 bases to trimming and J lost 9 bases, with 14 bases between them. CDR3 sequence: CASSQGLTRRELFF. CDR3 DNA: TGTGCCAGCAGCCAGGGGCTCACCCGCCGGGAGCTGTTTTTT.

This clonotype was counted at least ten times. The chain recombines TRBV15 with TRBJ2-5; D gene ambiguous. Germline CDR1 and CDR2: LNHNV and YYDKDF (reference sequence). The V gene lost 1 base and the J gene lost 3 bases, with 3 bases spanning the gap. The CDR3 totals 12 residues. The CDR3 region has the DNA TGTGCCACCAGCAGAGGAGAAGAGACCCAGTACTTC. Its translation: CATSRGEETQYF.

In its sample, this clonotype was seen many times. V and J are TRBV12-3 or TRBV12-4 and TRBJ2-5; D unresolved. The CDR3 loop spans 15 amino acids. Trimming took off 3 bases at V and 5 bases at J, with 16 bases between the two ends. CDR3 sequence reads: CASSLSMGFRETQYF. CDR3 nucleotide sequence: TGTGCCAGCAGTTTGTCAATGGGGTTTCGGGAGACCCAGTACTTC.

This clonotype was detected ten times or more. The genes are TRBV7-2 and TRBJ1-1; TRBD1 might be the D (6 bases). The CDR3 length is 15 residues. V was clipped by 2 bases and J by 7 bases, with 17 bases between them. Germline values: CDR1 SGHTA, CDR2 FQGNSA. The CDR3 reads CASSLRGRGGVEAFF. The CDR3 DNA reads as TGTGCCAGCAGCTTAAGGGGCAGAGGGGGAGTTGAAGCTTTCTTT.

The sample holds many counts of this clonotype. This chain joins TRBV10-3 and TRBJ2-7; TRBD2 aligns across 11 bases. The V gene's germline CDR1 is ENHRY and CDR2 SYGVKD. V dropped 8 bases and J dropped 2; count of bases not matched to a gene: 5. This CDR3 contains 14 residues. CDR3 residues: CAIATSGVTYEQYF. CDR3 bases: TGTGCCATCGCGACTAGCGGGGTAACCTACGAGCAGTACTTC.

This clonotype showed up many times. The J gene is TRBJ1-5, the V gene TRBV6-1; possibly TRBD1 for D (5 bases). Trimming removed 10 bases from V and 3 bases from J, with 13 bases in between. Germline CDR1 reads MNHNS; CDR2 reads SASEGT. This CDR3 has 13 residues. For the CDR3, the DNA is TGTGCCACCACAGGTTTCTCCAATCAGCCCCAGCATTTT. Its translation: CATTGFSNQPQHF.

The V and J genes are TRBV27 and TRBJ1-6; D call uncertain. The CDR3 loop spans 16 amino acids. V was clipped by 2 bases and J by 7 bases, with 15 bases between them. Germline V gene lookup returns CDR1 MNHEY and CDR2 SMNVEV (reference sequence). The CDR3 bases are TGTGCCAGCAGTTTACTGGGTCGGTCAGCAAATTCACCCCTCCACTTT. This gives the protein CASSLLGRSANSPLHF.

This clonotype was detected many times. CDR3 protein: CASSLLAGGQETQYF. CDR3 bases: TGTGCCAGCAGCTTACTGGCGGGAGGGCAGGAGACCCAGTACTTC. This rearrangement joins TRBV7-9 to TRBJ2-5, with TRBD2 identical over 9 bases. The V segment lost 2 bases and the J segment 5 bases; nucleotides outside the gene matches: 6. This CDR3 has 15 residues. From germline, CDR1 is SEHNR and CDR2 FQNEAQ (reference sequence).

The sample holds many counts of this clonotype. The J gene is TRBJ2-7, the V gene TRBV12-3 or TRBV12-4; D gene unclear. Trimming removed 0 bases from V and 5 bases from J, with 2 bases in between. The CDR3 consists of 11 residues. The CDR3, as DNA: TGTGCCAGCAGTTTAGCCCACGAGCAGTACTTC. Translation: CASSLAHEQYF.

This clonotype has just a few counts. CDR3 DNA sequence: TGTGCCTGGAGTGAGGGGACTACCAAGCAGTTCTTC. Protein sequence: CAWSEGTTKQFF. The chain links TRBV30 to TRBJ2-1; 7 bases are shared with TRBD2. The CDR3 covers 12 residues. Germline V gene sequence: CDR1 GTSNPN, CDR2 SVGIG (reference sequence). V trimming: 1 base; J trimming: 11 bases; junction bases outside the gene matches: 5. Drawing the rest from reference TRBV30 and TRBJ2-1, the complete variable domain is SQTIHQWPATLVQPVGSPLSLECTVEGTSNPNLYWYRQAAGRGLQLLFYSVGIGQISSEVPQNLSASRPQDRQFILSSKKLLLSDSGFYLCAWSEGTTKQFFGPGTRLTVL.

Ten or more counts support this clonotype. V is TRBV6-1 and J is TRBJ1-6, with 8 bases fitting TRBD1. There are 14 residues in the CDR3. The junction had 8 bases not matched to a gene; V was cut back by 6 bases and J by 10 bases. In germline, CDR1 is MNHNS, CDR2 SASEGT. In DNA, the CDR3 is TGTGCCAGCAGCCTCGACAGGGGCTCATCACCCCTCCACTTT. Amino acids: CASSLDRGSSPLHF.

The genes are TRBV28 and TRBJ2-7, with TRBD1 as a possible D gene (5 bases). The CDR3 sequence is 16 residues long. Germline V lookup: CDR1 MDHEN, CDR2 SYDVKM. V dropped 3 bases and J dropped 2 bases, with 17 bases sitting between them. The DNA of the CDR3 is TGTGCCAGCAGTTTCCTCTACAGGAAGGCAACCTACGAGCAGTACTTC. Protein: CASSFLYRKATYEQYF.

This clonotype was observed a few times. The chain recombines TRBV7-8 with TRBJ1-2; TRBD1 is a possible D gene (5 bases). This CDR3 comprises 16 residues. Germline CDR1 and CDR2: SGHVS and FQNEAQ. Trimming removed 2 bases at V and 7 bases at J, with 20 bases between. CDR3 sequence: CASSLRELGHGGGYTF. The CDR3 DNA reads TGTGCCAGCAGCTTAAGAGAACTGGGTCACGGGGGTGGCTACACCTTC.

The CDR3 DNA reads as TGTGCCAGCAGCTTCATCTACGGGACTAGGGAAAATCTGGAGCAGTTCTTC. Translated: CASSFIYGTRENLEQFF. The V and J genes are TRBV11-2 and TRBJ2-1, with TRBD2 matching over 8 bases. The V and J ends lost 3 bases and 10 bases, in that order; junction bases with no gene match: 17. Germline V lookup: CDR1 SGHAT, CDR2 FQNNGV. This CDR3 is 17 amino acids long. The full variable domain, its missing parts supplied by reference TRBV11-2 and TRBJ2-1, is EAGVAQSPRYKIIEKRQSVAFWCNPISGHATLYWYQQILGQGPKLLIQFQNNGVVDDSQLPKDRFSAERLKGVDSTLKIQPAKLEDSAVYLCASSFIYGTRENLEQFFGPGTRLTVL.

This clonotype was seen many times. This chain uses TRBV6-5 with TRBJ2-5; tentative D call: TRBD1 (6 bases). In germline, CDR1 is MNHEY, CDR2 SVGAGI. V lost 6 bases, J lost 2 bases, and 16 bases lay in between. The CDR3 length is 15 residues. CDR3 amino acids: CASRPRTAFQETQYF. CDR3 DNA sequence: TGTGCCAGCAGACCCAGGACAGCGTTTCAAGAGACCCAGTACTTC.

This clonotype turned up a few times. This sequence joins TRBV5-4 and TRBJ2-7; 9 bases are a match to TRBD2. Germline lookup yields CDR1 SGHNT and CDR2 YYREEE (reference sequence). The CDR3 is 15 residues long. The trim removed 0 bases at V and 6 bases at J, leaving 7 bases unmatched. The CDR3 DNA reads TGTGCCAGCAGCTTGGCGGGCGGGAGGGACTCCGAGCAGTACTTC. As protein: CASSLAGGRDSEQYF.